This T cell receptor beta chain was captured in a study of OX40 agonist ivuxolimab in advanced cancers. Study summary: At under 85% male, the cohort had a mean age of 60 years, ranging from roughly 20 to 85.

This CDR3 comprises 15 residues. J lost 5 bases, V lost 5 bases, and 10 bases had no gene match. Germline CDR1 reads SEHNR; CDR2 reads FQNEAQ (reference sequence). The assay was immunoSEQ multiplex PCR, and TCRdb's table has in-frame clones only and misses some. The sample includes roughly 35,000 clones, about 80% seen only once; the top ten take roughly 1.8%. Comments on this clone: Its specificity is not known.

Study outcomes and limitations: Normalized expansion of T-cell clones was also low for some nonresponders. CD8+ T cells (on average) carried more expanded clones than CD4+ T cells.

Autoimmune disease history or systemic immunosuppression led to patient exclusion. The receptor's source is an adult with an advanced solid tumor such as melanoma, head and neck, liver or kidney cancer. The gene calls are TRBV7-9 and TRBJ1-1; 8 bases are shared with TRBD1. The source was CD4+ or CD8+ T cells sorted from blood, collected in a trial of the OX40 agonist ivuxolimab. The CDR3 sequence: CASSLLQGERTEAFF. The CDR3 nucleotides read TGTGCCAGCAGCCTACTACAGGGGGAGCGAACTGAAGCTTTCTTT.